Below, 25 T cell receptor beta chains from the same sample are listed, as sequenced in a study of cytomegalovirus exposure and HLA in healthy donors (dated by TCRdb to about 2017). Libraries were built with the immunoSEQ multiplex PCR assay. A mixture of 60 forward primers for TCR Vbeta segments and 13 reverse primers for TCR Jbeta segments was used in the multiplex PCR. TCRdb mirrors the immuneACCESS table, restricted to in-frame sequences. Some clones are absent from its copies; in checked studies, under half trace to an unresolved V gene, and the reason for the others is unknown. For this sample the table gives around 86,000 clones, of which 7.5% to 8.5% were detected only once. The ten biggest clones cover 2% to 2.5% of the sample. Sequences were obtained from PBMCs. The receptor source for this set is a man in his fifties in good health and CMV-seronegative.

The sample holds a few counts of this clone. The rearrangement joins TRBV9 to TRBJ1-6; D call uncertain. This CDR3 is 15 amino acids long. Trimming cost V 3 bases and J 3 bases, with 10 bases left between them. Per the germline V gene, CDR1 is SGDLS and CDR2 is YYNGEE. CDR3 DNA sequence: TGTGCCAGCAGCGAGACGGGGAACTATAATTCACCCCTCCACTTT. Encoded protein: CASSETGNYNSPLHF.

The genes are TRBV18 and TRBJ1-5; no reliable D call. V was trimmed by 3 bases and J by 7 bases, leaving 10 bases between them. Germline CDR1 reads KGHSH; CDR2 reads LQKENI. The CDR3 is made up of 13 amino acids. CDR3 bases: TGTGCCAGCTCACCGGGAGTGGGACAGCCCCAGCATTTT. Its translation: CASSPGVGQPQHF.

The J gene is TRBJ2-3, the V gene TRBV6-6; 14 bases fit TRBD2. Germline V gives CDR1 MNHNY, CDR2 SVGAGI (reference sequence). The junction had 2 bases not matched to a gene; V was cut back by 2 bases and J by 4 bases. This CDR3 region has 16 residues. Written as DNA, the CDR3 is TGTGCCAGCAGTTACGGACTAGCGGGAGGCCCAGATACGCAGTATTTT. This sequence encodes CASSYGLAGGPDTQYF.

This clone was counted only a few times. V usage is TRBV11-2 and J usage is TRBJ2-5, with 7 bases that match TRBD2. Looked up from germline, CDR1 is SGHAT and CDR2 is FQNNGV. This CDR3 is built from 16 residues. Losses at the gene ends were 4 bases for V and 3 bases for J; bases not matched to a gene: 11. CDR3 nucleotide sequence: TGTGCCAGCAGCTCATTGACTAGCCACGGGAAAGAGACCCAGTACTTC. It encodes CASSSLTSHGKETQYF.

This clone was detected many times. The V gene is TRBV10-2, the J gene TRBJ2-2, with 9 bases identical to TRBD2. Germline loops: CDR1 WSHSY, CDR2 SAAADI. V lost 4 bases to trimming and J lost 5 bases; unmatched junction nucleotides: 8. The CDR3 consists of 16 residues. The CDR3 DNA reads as TGCGCCAGCAGTGTGGATGCGGGGGGGAAAACCGGGGAGCTGTTTTTT. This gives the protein CASSVDAGGKTGELFF.

CDR3 in amino acids: CASSLTGTGPHEQYF. The CDR3 DNA sequence: TGTGCCAGCAGTTTGACCGGGACAGGGCCCCACGAGCAGTACTTC. The chain links TRBV6-5 to TRBJ2-7; 9 bases agree with TRBD1. This CDR3 has 15 amino acids. CDR1 MNHEY and CDR2 SVGAGI come from the germline V gene. J lost 5 bases, V lost 4 bases, and 9 bases had no gene match.

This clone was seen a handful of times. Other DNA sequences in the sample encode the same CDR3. The CDR3 nucleotides are TGTGCCAGCAGCGGGACAGGCTCTGGAAACACCATATATTTT. This gives the protein CASSGTGSGNTIYF. This chain links TRBV6-5 with TRBJ1-3; 8 bases line up with TRBD1. With V trimmed by 6 bases and J by 0 bases, 1 base remained unmatched. Germline CDR1 and CDR2: MNHEY and SVGAGI. CDR3 size: 14 residues.

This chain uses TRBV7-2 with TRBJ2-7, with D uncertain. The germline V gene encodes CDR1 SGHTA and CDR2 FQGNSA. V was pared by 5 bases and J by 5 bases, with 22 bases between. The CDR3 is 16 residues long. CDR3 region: CASSRTSVTLQHEQYF. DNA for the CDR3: TGTGCCAGCAGCCGAACATCGGTGACCCTACAGCACGAGCAGTACTTC.

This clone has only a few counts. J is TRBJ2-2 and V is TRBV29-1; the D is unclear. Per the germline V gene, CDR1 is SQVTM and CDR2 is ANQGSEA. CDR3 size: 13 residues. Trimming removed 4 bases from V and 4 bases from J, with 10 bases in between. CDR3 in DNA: TGCAGCGTTGGTTTCCCGGTCACCGGGGAGCTGTTTTTT. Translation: CSVGFPVTGELFF.

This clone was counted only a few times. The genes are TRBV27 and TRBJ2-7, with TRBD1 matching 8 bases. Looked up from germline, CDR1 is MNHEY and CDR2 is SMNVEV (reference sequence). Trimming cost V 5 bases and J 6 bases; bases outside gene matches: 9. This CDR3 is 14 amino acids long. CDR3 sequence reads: CASSTTGAPIEQYF. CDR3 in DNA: TGTGCCAGCAGTACGACAGGGGCGCCCATCGAGCAGTACTTC.

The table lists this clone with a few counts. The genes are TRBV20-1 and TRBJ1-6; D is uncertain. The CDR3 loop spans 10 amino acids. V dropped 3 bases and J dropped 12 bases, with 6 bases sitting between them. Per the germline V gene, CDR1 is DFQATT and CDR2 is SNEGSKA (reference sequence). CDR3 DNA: TGCAGTGCTAGTGACATACCCCTCCACTTT. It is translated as CSASDIPLHF.

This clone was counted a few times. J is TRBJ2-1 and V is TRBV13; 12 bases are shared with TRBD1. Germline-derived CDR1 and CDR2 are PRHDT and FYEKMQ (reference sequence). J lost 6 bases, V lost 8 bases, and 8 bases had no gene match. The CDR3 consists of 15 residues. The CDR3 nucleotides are TGTGCCAGCGGAACCGGGACAGGGGGCTCCAATGAGCAGTTCTTC. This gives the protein CASGTGTGGSNEQFF.

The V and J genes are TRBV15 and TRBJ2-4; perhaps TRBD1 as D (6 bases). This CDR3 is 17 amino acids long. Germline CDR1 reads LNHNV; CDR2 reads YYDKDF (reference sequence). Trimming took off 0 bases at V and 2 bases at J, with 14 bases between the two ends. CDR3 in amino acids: CATSRDTTGGPKNIQYF. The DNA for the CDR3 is TGTGCCACCAGCAGAGATACGACAGGTGGTCCCAAAAACATTCAGTACTTC.

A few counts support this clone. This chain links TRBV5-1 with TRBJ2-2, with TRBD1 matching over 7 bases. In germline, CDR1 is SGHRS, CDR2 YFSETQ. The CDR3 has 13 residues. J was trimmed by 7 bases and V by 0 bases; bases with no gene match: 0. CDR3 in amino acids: CASSLGQGGELFF. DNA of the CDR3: TGCGCCAGCAGCTTGGGACAGGGCGGGGAGCTGTTTTTT.

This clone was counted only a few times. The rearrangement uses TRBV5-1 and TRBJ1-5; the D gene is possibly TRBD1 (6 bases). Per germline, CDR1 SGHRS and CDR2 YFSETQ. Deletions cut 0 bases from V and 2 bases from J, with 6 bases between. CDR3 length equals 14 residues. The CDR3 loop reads CASSLEGGNQPQHF. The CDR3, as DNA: TGCGCCAGCAGCTTGGAGGGGGGCAATCAGCCCCAGCATTTT.

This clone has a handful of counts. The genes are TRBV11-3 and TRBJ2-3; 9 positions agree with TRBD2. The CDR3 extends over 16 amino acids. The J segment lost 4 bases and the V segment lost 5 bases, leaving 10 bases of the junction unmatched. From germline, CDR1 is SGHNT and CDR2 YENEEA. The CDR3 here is CASSRGGATGADTQYF. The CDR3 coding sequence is TGTGCCAGCAGCCGCGGGGGGGCCACGGGAGCAGATACGCAGTATTTT.

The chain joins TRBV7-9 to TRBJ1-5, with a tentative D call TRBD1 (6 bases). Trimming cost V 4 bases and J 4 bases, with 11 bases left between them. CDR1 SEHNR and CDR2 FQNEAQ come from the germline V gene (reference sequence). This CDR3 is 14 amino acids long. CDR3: CASSSTGGNQPQHF. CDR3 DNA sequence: TGTGCCAGCAGCTCGACAGGAGGTAATCAGCCCCAGCATTTT.

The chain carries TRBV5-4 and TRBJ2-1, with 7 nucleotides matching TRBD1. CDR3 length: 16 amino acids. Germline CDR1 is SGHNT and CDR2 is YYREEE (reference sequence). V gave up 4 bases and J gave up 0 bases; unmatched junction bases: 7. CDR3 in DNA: TGTGCCAGCAGCCCCAGGACAGGAGACTCCTACAATGAGCAGTTCTTC. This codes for CASSPRTGDSYNEQFF.

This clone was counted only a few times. The CDR3 bases are TGTGCCAGCAGTTCGGCGTCTAGCGGGGGGGCTGGCGAGCAGTACTTC. Encoded protein: CASSSASSGGAGEQYF. The chain has TRBV28 and TRBJ2-7; 12 nucleotides match TRBD2. Germline V gene sequence: CDR1 MDHEN, CDR2 SYDVKM. The CDR3 is made up of 16 amino acids. V lost 4 bases to trimming and J lost 6 bases; unmatched junction nucleotides: 10.

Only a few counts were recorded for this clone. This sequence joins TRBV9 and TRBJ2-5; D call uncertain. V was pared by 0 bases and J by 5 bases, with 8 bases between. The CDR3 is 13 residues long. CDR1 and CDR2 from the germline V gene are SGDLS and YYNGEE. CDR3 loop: CASSVGQRETQYF. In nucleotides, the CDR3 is TGTGCCAGCAGCGTAGGACAACGGGAGACCCAGTACTTC.

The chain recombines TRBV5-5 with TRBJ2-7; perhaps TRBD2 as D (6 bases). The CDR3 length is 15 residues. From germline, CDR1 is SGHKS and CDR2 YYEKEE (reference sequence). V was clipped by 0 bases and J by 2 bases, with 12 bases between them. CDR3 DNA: TGTGCCAGCAGCTTGGGTGCTAGCGAAGCCTACGAGCAGTACTTC. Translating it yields CASSLGASEAYEQYF.

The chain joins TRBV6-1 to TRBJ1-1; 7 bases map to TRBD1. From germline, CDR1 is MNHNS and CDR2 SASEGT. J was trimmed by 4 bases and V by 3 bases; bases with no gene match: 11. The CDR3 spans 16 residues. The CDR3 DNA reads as TGTGCCAGCAGTGATAGAGGAGGGGGCCCTAGCACTGAAGCTTTCTTT. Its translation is CASSDRGGGPSTEAFF.

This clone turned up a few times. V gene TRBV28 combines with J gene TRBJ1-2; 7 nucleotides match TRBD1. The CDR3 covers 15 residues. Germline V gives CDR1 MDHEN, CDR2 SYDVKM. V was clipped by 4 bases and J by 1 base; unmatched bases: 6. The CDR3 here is CASSSGTVSNYGYTF. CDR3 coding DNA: TGTGCCAGCAGTTCCGGGACAGTGAGTAACTATGGCTACACCTTC.

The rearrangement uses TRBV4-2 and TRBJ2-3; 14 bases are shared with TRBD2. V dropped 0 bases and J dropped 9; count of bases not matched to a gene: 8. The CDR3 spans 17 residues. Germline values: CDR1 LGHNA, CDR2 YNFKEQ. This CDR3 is CASSQDGTGLAGETQYF. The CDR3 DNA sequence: TGTGCCAGCAGCCAAGATGGGACGGGACTAGCGGGAGAAACGCAGTATTTT.

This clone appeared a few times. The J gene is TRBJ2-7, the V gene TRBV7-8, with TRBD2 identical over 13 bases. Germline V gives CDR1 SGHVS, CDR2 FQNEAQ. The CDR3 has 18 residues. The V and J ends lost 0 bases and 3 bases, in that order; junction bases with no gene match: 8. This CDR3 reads CASSLAITSGRVDYEQYF. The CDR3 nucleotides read TGTGCCAGCAGCTTAGCGATTACTAGCGGGAGGGTGGACTACGAGCAGTACTTC. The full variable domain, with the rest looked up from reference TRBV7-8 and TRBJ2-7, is GAGVSQSPRYKVAKRGQDVALRCDPISGHVSLFWYQQALGQGPEFLTYFQNEAQLDKSGLPSDRFFAERPEGSVSTLKIQRTQQEDSAVYLCASSLAITSGRVDYEQYFGPGTRLTVT.